Listed here are 15 T cell receptor beta chains from one sample, sequenced in a study of control samples from healthy donors and cancer patients. Using immunoSEQ multiplex PCR, the repertoire was profiled, and TCRdb retains in-frame clones only, with some absent. This table holds 120,000 or so clones, 75% to 95% found once. Sequenced material: blood. The receptor source for this set is a man younger than 30 in good health.

V is TRBV4-3 and J is TRBJ2-7; no firm D call. The CDR3 is 15 residues long. In germline, CDR1 is LGHNA, CDR2 YSLEER. Between the trimmed V and J ends, which lost 0 bases and 4 bases, there was a span of 13 bases. In DNA form, the CDR3 reads TGCGCCAGCAGCCAAGATGTCGGGCTAACTTACGAGCAGTACGTC. It yields the protein CASSQDVGLTYEQYV.

CDR3 protein: CASSGSPQGYGYTF. CDR3 DNA: TGTGCCAGCAGTGGATCACCCCAAGGGTACGGCTACACCTTC. The chain has TRBV27 and TRBJ1-2; D gene ambiguous. Per germline, CDR1 MNHEY and CDR2 SMNVEV (reference sequence). V lost 5 bases, J lost 8 bases, and 18 bases lay in between. There are 14 residues in the CDR3.

The CDR3 bases are TGTGCCAGCAGCCTCGGGACAGGGGCAGGGGAGCTGTTTTTT. Amino acid sequence: CASSLGTGAGELFF. V is TRBV7-8 and J is TRBJ2-2, with 10 bases that match TRBD1. CDR1 SGHVS and CDR2 FQNEAQ come from the germline V gene. The CDR3 has 14 amino acids. Unmatched junction bases numbered 5, after V lost 5 bases and J lost 8 bases.

Note on this clone: This sample includes further DNA sequences coding for the same CDR3. The rearrangement uses TRBV30 and TRBJ1-3; D gene unclear. Germline V lookup: CDR1 GTSNPN, CDR2 SVGIG (reference sequence). Trimming stripped 1 base from V and 0 bases from J, with 1 base between. This CDR3 region has 12 residues. The CDR3 DNA is TGTGCCTGGAGTGCCTCTGGAAACACCATATATTTT. Encoded protein: CAWSASGNTIYF.

The chain has TRBV13 and TRBJ2-2, with D perhaps assigned TRBD1 or TRBD2 (5 bases each). Trimming pared 5 bases from V and 5 bases from J, leaving 15 bases between. The germline CDR1 and CDR2 sequences are PRHDT and FYEKMQ (reference sequence). The CDR3 covers 15 residues. The CDR3 is CASSPWPRGTGELFF. As DNA, the CDR3 is TGTGCCAGCAGCCCGTGGCCGAGGGGTACCGGGGAGCTGTTTTTT.

This chain connects TRBV19 to TRBJ2-5; D is unresolved. The CDR3 has 14 amino acids. Germline V gene lookup returns CDR1 LNHDA and CDR2 SQIVND (reference sequence). Trimming pared 6 bases from V and 3 bases from J, leaving 14 bases between. The CDR3 is CASRHLGKEETQYF. Here the CDR3 DNA reads TGTGCCAGTAGACACCTTGGTAAAGAAGAGACCCAGTACTTC. The full variable domain, with the rest looked up from reference TRBV19 and TRBJ2-5, is DGGITQSPKYLFRKEGQNVTLSCEQNLNHDAMYWYRQDPGQGLRLIYYSQIVNDFQKGDIAEGYSVSREKKESFPLTVTSAQKNPTAFYLCASRHLGKEETQYFGPGTRLLVL.

The chain joins TRBV5-8 to TRBJ2-7, with unresolved D. Germline V gene lookup returns CDR1 SGHTS and CDR2 YDEGEE. The CDR3 has 10 amino acids. V dropped 3 bases and J dropped 2 bases, with 0 bases sitting between them. CDR3 sequence: CASSSYEQYF. The CDR3 DNA is TGTGCCAGCAGCTCCTACGAGCAGTACTTC.

The V gene is TRBV27, the J gene TRBJ2-7; tentatively, D is TRBD1 or TRBD2 (6 bases each). Trimming left V 1 base short and J 4 bases short, with 17 bases between. This CDR3 comprises 16 residues. Germline CDR1 MNHEY, CDR2 SMNVEV (reference sequence). The CDR3 loop reads CASSLLGGQPHYEQYF. CDR3 DNA: TGTGCCAGCAGTTTATTGGGGGGCCAGCCCCATTACGAGCAGTACTTC.

This chain links TRBV12-3 or TRBV12-4 with TRBJ1-1, with a possible D match to TRBD1 (5 bases). The CDR3 runs 13 residues. Between the trimmed V and J ends, which lost 6 bases and 3 bases, there was a span of 11 bases. This CDR3 is CASSQGLDTEAFF. The CDR3 DNA sequence: TGTGCCAGCAGCCAGGGTCTCGACACTGAAGCTTTCTTT.

The V call is TRBV9, the J call TRBJ2-1, with 7 positions matching TRBD1. The length of the CDR3 is 14 residues. CDR1 and CDR2 (germline): SGDLS, YYNGEE. V lost 2 bases and J lost 5; bases outside the gene matches: 4. The CDR3 DNA is TGTGCCAGCAGCGTCAGACAGGGAGACAATGAGCAGTTCTTC. It specifies CASSVRQGDNEQFF.

This chain links TRBV10-3 with TRBJ1-3; D perhaps matches TRBD1 (5 bases). Germline CDR1 and CDR2: ENHRY and SYGVKD. This CDR3 has 17 amino acids. V lost 1 base and J lost 0, with 13 bases in between. CDR3 residues: CAISELWGTYSGNTIYF. CDR3 DNA sequence: TGTGCCATCAGTGAGTTGTGGGGGACCTACTCTGGAAACACCATATATTTT.

This chain connects TRBV6-4 to TRBJ1-2; no definite D call. This CDR3 is built from 12 residues. The V end lost 3 bases, the J end lost 6 bases, and 8 bases lay between the germline ends. Germline CDR1 and CDR2: MRHNA and SNTAGT. CDR3 sequence (DNA): TGTGCCAGCAGTGAAGAAGGTCATGGCTACACCTTC. Protein sequence: CASSEEGHGYTF.

V usage is TRBV28 and J usage is TRBJ1-5; 8 bases map to TRBD1. This CDR3 has 14 residues. J was trimmed by 5 bases and V by 5 bases; bases with no gene match: 5. Germline loops: CDR1 MDHEN, CDR2 SYDVKM. CDR3 in DNA: TGTGCCAGCAGTCACGACAGGGGATATCAGCCCCAGCATTTT. Protein sequence: CASSHDRGYQPQHF.

This clone was detected once. V gene TRBV14 combines with J gene TRBJ1-2; D ambiguous. The CDR3 has 15 amino acids. Per germline, CDR1 SGHDN and CDR2 FVKESK. With 1 base removed from V and 6 bases from J, the gap between germline ends came to 15 bases. The CDR3 sequence: CASSQARWGGHGYTF. For the CDR3, the DNA is TGTGCCAGCAGCCAAGCAAGGTGGGGAGGGCATGGCTACACCTTC.

This clone appeared a single time. The chain has TRBV27 and TRBJ2-7, with D perhaps given as TRBD1 or TRBD2 (6 bases each). The CDR3 is 13 amino acids. V was trimmed by 5 bases and J by 6 bases, leaving 14 bases between them. Germline CDR1 reads MNHEY; CDR2 reads SMNVEV (reference sequence). The CDR3 DNA follows: TGTGCCAGCAGTCAGGGCAGGGGAGGCGAGCAGTACTTC. It codes for CASSQGRGGEQYF.